What follows describes a single T cell receptor beta chain. What it recognizes is unknown. The blood volume drawn from each donor was around 2.6 ml. This specimen comes from a study of monozygotic twins with inflammatory bowel disease. Study-wide results and limits: Extra variability in the repertoires of patients may have come from differing immunosuppressive treatments. People with IBD had fewer clonotypes in common with others than healthy twins did, especially with disease activity.

The germline gives CDR1 SGHVS, CDR2 FQNEAQ. The CDR3 is made up of 13 amino acids. From its re-call of the 5' RACE reads, TCRdb lists each CDR3 protein once, without DNA. The repertoire table contains over 350,000 distinct CDR3 sequences. The receptor was isolated from a human donor with ulcerative colitis or Crohn's disease, or a healthy co-twin of an affected twin (not recorded which). The chain has TRBV7-8 and TRBJ1-6; the TCRdb call, TRBD1, lacks DNA for checking. Sequenced material: blood. The CDR3: CASSSMGDSPLHF.